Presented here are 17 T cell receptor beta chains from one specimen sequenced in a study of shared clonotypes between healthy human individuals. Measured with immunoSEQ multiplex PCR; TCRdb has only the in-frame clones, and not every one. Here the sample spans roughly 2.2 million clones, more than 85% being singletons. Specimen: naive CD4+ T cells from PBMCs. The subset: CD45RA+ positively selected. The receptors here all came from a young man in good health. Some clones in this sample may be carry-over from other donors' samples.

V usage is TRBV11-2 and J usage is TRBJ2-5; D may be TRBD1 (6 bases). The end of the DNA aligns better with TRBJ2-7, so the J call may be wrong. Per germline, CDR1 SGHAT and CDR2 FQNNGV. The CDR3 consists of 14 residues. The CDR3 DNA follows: TGTGCCAGCAGCTCGTACCGACAGGACTACGAGCAGTACTTC. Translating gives CASSSYRQDYEQYF.

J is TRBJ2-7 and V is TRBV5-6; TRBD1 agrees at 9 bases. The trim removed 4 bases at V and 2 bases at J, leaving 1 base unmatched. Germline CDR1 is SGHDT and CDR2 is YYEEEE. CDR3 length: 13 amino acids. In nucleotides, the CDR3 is TGTGCCAGCAGCCGGGACAGGGCCTACGAGCAGTACTTC. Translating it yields CASSRDRAYEQYF. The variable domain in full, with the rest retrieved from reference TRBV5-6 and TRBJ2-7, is DAGVTQSPTHLIKTRGQQVTLRCSPKSGHDTVSWYQQALGQGPQFIFQYYEEEERQRGNFPDRFSGHQFPNYSSELNVNALLLGDSALYLCASSRDRAYEQYFGPGTRLTVT.

Written as DNA, the CDR3 is TGTGCCAGCAGACAAAGCCACTCTGGGGCCAACGTCCTGACTTTC. Protein product: CASRQSHSGANVLTF. The chain carries TRBV28 and TRBJ2-6, with D hard to call. Trimming pared 6 bases from V and 0 bases from J, leaving 9 bases between. The germline CDR1 and CDR2 sequences are MDHEN and SYDVKM. The CDR3 loop spans 15 amino acids. The complete variable domain, with remaining parts taken from reference TRBV28 and TRBJ2-6, reads DVKVTQSSRYLVKRTGEKVFLECVQDMDHENMFWYRQDPGLGLRLIYFSYDVKMKEKGDIPEGYSVSREKKERFSLILESASTNQTSMYLCASRQSHSGANVLTFGAGSRLTVL.

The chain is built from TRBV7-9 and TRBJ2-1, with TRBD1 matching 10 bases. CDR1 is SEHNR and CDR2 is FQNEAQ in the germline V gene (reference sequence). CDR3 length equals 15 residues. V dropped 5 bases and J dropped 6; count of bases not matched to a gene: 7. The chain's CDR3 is CASSKPGQGINEQFF. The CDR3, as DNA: TGTGCCAGCAGCAAACCGGGACAGGGGATCAATGAGCAGTTCTTC.

This CDR3 reads CASSLLAGVAYEQFF. DNA for the CDR3: TGTGCCAGCAGCCTACTAGCGGGAGTAGCCTATGAGCAGTTCTTC. The V call is TRBV6-4, the J call TRBJ2-1, with 11 positions matching TRBD2. The V gene end was trimmed by 6 bases and the J gene end by 8 bases; junction bases not matched to a gene: 9. The germline V gene encodes CDR1 MRHNA and CDR2 SNTAGT. The CDR3 consists of 15 residues.

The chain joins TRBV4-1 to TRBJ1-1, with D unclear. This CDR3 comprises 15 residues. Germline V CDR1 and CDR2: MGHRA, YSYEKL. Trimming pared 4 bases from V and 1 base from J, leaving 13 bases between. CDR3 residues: CASSLRSVPNTEAFF. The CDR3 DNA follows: TGCGCCAGCAGCCTCAGGTCGGTTCCGAACACTGAAGCTTTCTTT.

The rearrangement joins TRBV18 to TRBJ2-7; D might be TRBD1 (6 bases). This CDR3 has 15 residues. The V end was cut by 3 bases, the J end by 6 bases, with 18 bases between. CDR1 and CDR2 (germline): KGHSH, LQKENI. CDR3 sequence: CASSPVGQGYREQYF. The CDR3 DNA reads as TGTGCCAGCTCACCTGTCGGCCAGGGGTATCGCGAGCAGTACTTC.

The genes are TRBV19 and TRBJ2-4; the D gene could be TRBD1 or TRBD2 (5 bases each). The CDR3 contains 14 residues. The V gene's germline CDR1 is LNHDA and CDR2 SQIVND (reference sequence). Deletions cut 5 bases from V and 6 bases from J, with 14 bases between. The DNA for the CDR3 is TGTGCCAGTAGTGACCCGGGGCGAGGAAACATTCAGTACTTC. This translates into CASSDPGRGNIQYF.

The CDR3 DNA is TGTGCCAGCAGTCTGAGGAGACGAGATACGCAGTATTTT. Residues: CASSLRRRDTQYF. The gene calls are TRBV28 and TRBJ2-3; D is unresolved. Looked up from germline, CDR1 is MDHEN and CDR2 is SYDVKM. The CDR3 covers 13 residues. Deletions cut 5 bases from V and 5 bases from J, with 11 bases between.

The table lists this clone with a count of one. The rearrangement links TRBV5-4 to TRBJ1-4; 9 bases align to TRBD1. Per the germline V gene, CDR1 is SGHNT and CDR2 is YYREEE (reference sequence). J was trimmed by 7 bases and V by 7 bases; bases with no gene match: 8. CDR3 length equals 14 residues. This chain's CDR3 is CASAPGQGGEKLFF. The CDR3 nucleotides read TGTGCCAGCGCACCGGGACAGGGAGGTGAAAAACTGTTTTTT.

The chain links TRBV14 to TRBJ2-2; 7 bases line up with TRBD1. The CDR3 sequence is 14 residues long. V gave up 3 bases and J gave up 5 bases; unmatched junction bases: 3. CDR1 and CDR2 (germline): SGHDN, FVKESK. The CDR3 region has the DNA TGTGCCAGCAGCCACGGGACAGATACCGGGGAGCTGTTTTTT. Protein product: CASSHGTDTGELFF.

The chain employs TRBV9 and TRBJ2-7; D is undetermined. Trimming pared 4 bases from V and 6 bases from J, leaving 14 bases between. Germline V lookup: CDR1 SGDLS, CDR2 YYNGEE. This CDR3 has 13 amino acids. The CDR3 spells CASSPQLRVEQYF. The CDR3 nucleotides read TGTGCCAGCAGCCCACAACTCAGAGTCGAGCAGTACTTC.

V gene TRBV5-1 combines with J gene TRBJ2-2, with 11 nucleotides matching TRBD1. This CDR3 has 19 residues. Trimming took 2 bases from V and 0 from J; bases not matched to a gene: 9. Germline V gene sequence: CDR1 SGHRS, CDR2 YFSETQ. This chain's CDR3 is CASSLKRPGQGANTGELFF. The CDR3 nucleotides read TGCGCCAGCAGCTTAAAACGCCCGGGACAGGGGGCGAACACCGGGGAGCTGTTTTTT.

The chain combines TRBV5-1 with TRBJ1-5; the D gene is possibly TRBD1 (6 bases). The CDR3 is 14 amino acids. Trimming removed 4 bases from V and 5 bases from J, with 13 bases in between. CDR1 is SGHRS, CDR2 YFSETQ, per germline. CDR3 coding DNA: TGCGCCAGCAGCGTAGGACAGCCGGATCAGCCCCAGCATTTT. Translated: CASSVGQPDQPQHF.

In DNA form, the CDR3 reads TGTGCCAGCAGTGAACGGGCCGCGTACTCCTACGAGCAGTACTTC. Residues: CASSERAAYSYEQYF. The chain recombines TRBV6-1 with TRBJ2-7, with D unresolved. V dropped 2 bases and J dropped 0 bases, with 11 bases sitting between them. Germline V gene data show CDR1 as MNHNS and CDR2 as SASEGT. This CDR3 region has 15 residues.

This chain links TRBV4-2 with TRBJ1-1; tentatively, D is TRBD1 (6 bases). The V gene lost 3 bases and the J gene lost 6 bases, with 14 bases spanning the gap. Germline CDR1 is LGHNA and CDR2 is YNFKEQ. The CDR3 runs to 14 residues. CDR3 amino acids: CASSHARQDPEAFF. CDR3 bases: TGTGCCAGCAGCCATGCCCGACAGGACCCTGAAGCTTTCTTT.

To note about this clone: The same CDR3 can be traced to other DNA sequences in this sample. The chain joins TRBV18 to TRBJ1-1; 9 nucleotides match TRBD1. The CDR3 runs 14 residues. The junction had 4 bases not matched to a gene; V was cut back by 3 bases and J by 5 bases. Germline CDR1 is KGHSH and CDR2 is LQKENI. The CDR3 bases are TGTGCCAGCTCACCGAGGACAGGGGAAACTGAAGCTTTCTTT. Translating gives CASSPRTGETEAFF.